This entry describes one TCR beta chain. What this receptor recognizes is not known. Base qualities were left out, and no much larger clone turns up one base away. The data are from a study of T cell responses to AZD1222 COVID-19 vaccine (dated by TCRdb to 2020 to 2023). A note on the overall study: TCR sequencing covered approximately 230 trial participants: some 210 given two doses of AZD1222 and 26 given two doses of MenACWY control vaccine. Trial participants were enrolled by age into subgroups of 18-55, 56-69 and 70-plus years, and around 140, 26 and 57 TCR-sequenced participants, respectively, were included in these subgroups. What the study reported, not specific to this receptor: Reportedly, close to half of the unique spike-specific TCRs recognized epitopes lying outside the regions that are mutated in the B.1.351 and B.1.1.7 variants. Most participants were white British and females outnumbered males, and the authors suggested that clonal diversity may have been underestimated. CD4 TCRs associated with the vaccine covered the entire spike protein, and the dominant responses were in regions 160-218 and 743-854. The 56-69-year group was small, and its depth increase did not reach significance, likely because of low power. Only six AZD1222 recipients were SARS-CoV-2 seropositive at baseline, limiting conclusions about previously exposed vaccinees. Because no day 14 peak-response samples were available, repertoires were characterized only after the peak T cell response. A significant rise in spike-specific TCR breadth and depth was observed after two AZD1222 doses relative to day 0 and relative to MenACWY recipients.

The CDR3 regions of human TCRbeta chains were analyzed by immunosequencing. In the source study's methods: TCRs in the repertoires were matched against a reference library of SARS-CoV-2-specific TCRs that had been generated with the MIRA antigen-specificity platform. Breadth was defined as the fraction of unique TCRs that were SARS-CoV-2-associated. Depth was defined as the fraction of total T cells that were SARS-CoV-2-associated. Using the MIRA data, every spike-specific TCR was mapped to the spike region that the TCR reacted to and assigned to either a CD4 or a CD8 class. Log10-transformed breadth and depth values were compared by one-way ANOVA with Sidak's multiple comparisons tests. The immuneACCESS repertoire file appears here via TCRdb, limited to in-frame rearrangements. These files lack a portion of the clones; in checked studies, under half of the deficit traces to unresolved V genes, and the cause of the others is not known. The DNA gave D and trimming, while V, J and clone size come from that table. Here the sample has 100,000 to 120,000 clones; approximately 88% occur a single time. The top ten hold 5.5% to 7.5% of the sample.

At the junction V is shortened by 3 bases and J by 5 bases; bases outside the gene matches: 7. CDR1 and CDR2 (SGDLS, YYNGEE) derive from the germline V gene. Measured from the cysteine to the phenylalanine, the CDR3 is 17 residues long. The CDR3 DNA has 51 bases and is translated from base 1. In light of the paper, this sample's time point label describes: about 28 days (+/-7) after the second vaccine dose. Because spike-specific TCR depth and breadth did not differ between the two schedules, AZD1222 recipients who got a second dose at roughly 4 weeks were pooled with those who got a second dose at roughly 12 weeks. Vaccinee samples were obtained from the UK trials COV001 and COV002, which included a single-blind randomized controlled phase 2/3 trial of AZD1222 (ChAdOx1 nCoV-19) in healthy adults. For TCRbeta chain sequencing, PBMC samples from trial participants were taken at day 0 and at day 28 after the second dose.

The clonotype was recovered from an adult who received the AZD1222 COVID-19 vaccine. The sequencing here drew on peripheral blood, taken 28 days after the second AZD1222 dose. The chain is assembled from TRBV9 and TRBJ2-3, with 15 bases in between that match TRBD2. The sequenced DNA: TGTGCCAGCAGCGGAGGGACTAGCGGGGGGTTTGTAGATACGCAGTATTTT. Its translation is CASSGGTSGGFVDTQYF.